Each of the 2 T cell receptor beta chains below was sequenced from the same sample in a study of blood T cell repertoires in COVID-19. The assay was immunoSEQ multiplex PCR, and TCRdb's table has in-frame clones only and misses some. The table lists about 75,000 clones, around nine tenths of them singletons. The sample was peripheral blood. These receptor sequences come from a human donor in a cohort sampled during active COVID-19.

The V gene is TRBV28, the J gene TRBJ1-1; 7 bases map to TRBD1. CDR3 length equals 14 residues. Germline V gene sequence: CDR1 MDHEN, CDR2 SYDVKM. The ends lost 5 bases at V and 4 bases at J; junction bases unmatched: 7. The CDR3 DNA reads as TGTGCCAGCAGTATGCCAGGGGGTTTCACTGAAGCTTTCTTT. Amino acids: CASSMPGGFTEAFF.

This chain uses TRBV14 with TRBJ2-7; possible D gene TRBD2, 6 bases. The germline V gene encodes CDR1 SGHDN and CDR2 FVKESK. The ends were cut back, 5 bases at V and 5 bases at J, with 19 bases in the middle. This CDR3 region has 15 residues. The CDR3 sequence is CASSSPGRGANEQYF. CDR3 bases: TGTGCCAGCAGCTCCCCGGGGCGCGGGGCAAACGAGCAGTACTTC. The whole variable domain, remainder taken from reference TRBV14 and TRBJ2-7, is EAGVTQFPSHSVIEKGQTVTLRCDPISGHDNLYWYRRVMGKEIKFLLHFVKESKQDESGMPNNRFLAERTGGTYSTLKVQPAELEDSGVYFCASSSPGRGANEQYFGPGTRLTVT.